This TCR beta chain is drawn from a study of blood T cell repertoires in COVID-19. For the study at large: Specimens from acute and convalescent COVID-19 originated in the United States, Italy and Spain. The analysed material was cDNA or gDNA that came from T cells, B-cell-depleted T cells, or PBMCs.

Measured with immunoSEQ multiplex PCR; TCRdb has only the in-frame clones, and not every one. The sample records about 280,000 clones, approximately 90% being singletons. CDR3 length equals 14 residues. Trimming left V 0 bases short and J 4 bases short, with 9 bases between. Germline values: CDR1 LGHDT, CDR2 YNNKEL (reference sequence). This sequence was found in a young woman with active or convalescent COVID-19. Sequences were obtained from peripheral blood. This sequence joins TRBV3-1 (or the pseudogene TRBV3-2) and TRBJ1-2, with no clear D. The CDR3 nucleotides are TGTGCCAGCAGCCAAGACCCGACTGGCTATGGCTACACCTTC. Amino acids: CASSQDPTGYGYTF.